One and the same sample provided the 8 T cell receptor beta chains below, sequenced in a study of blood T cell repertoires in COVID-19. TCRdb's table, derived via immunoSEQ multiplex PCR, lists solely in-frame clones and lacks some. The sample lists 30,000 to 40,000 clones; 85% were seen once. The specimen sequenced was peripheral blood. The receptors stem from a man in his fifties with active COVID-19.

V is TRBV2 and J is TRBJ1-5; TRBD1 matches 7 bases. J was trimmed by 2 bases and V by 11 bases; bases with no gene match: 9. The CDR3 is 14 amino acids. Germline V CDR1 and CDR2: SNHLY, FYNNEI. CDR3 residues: CASRRQGGNQPQHF. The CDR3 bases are TGTGCCTCCCGGAGACAGGGTGGCAATCAGCCCCAGCATTTT.

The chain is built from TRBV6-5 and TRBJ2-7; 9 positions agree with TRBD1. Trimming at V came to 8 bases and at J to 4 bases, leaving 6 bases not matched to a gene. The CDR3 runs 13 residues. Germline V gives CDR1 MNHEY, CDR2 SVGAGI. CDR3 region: CASDRGKTYEQYF. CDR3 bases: TGTGCCAGCGACAGGGGGAAAACATACGAGCAGTACTTC.

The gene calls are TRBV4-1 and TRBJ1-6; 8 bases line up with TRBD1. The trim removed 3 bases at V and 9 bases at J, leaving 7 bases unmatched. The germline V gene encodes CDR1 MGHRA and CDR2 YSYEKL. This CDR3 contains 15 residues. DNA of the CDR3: TGCGCCAGCAGCCATGCTGACAGGGGTGGTTCACCCCTCCACTTT. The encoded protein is CASSHADRGGSPLHF.

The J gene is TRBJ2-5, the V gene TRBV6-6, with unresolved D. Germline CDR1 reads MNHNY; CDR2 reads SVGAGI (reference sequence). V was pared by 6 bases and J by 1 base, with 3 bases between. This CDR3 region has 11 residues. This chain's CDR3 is CASSSQETQYF. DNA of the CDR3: TGTGCCAGCAGCAGCCAAGAGACCCAGTACTTC.

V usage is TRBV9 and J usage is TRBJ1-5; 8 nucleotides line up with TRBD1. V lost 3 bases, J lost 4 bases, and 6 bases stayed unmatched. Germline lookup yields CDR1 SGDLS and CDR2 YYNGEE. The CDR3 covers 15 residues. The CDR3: CASSEQGAGNQPQHF. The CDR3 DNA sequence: TGTGCCAGCAGCGAGCAGGGGGCCGGTAATCAGCCCCAGCATTTT.

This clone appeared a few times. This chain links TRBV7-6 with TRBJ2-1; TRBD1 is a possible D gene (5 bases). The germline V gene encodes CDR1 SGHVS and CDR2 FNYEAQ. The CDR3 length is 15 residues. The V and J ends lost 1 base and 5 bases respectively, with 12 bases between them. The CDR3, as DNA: TGTGCCAGCAGCTTAGGGCAGGGATGGAACAATGAGCAGTTCTTC. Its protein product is CASSLGQGWNNEQFF.

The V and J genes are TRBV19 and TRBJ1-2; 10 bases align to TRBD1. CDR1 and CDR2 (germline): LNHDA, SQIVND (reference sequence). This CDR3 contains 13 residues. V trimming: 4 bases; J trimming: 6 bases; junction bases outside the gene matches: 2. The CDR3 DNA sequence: TGTGCCAGTAGTACCGGACAGGGGGATGGCTACACCTTC. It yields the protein CASSTGQGDGYTF.

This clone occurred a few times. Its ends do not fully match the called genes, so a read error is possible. Written as DNA, the CDR3 is TGTGCCATCAGTAAGTCAGAGGGTGAAGCTTTCTTT. Translated: CAISKSEGEAFF. The chain joins TRBV10-3 to TRBJ1-1; no reliable D call. The germline V gene has CDR1 ENHRY and CDR2 SYGVKD. The CDR3 extends over 12 amino acids.